Listed below are T cell receptor beta chains from one sample, sequenced in a study of regulatory T cells in long-lasting Graves disease. TCRdb independently ran MiXCR on the multiplex PCR reads; one entry per CDR3 protein. This sample has around 450,000 distinct CDR3 sequences, with around a fifth found just once. Sequencing used peripheral blood mononuclear cells (PBMCs), obtained when the disease was refractory, from a patient treated with antithyroid drugs. The source of these receptors is a female donor with Graves disease. Each CDR3 is given with its conserved first and last residue. Each record gives: V gene, clone size, J gene, D gene, CDR3 protein, CDR3 DNA. A D gene is named only where the DNA matches it firmly. Size is omitted from some rows. Given values are once, few, many or a class for expanded clones.

TRBV25-1,-,TRBJ1-1,-,CASSEGGGDTEAFF,TGTGCCAGCAGTGAAGGAGGGGGTGACACTGAAGCTTTCTTT
TRBV20-1,-,TRBJ2-7,TRBD1,CSARDWDRGGGYEQYF,TGCAGTGCTAGAGATTGGGACAGGGGAGGGGGCTACGAGCAGTACTTC
TRBV7-3,-,TRBJ2-2,-,CASRIGQLTGELFF,TGTGCCAGCAGAATCGGACAACTCACCGGGGAGCTGTTTTTT
TRBV4-1,few,TRBJ2-5,TRBD1,CASSQPRDRQETQYF,TGCGCCAGCAGCCAGCCCCGGGACAGGCAAGAGACCCAGTACTTC
TRBV28,-,TRBJ1-4,TRBD1,CASSLNFQDRDEKLFF,TGTGCCAGCAGTTTAAACTTTCAGGACAGGGATGAAAAACTGTTTTTT
TRBV12-3/TRBV12-4,many,TRBJ2-5,-,CASSKGQQETQYF,TGTGCCAGCAGTAAAGGGCAACAAGAGACCCAGTACTTC
TRBV6-5,many,TRBJ1-1,-,CASSYSRTWDTEAFF,TGTGCCAGCAGTTACTCCCGGACGTGGGACACTGAAGCTTTCTTT
TRBV6-1,many,TRBJ2-5,-,CAGALGQETQYF,TGTGCCGGCGCCCTGGGGCAAGAGACCCAGTACTTC
TRBV30,-,TRBJ2-1,TRBD2,CAWSVWEGNPFF,TGTGCCTGGAGTGTATGGGAGGGTAATCCGTTCTTC
TRBV20-1,many,TRBJ2-5,-,CSASGGGETQYF,TGCAGTGCTAGCGGAGGCGGGGAGACCCAGTACTTC
TRBV6-9,many,TRBJ1-6,TRBD1,CASSYSLGTGGTLHF,TGTGCCAGCAGTTACTCTCTGGGGACAGGGGGAACCCTCCACTTT
TRBV19,few,TRBJ2-5,TRBD2,CALLREAKGETQYF,TGTGCCCTCTTGCGGGAGGCCAAAGGAGAGACCCAGTACTTC
TRBV28,-,TRBJ2-7,TRBD1,CASSLMTRDRHYEQYF,TGTGCCAGCAGTTTAATGACCCGGGACAGACACTACGAGCAGTACTTC
TRBV24-1,-,TRBJ2-3,TRBD2,CATSGGSGGTDTQYF,TGTGCCACCAGTGGAGGTAGCGGGGGCACAGATACGCAGTATTTT
TRBV3-1,many,TRBJ2-2,TRBD2,CASSLLTSGNTGELFF,TGTGCCAGCAGCCTACTGACTAGCGGGAACACCGGGGAGCTGTTTTTT
TRBV3-1,many,TRBJ1-3,-,CASSRESGNTIYF,TGTGCCAGCAGCCGCGAATCTGGAAACACCATATATTTT
TRBV11-2,-,TRBJ1-5,-,CASSEYSGKSNQPQHF,TGTGCCAGCAGCGAATACAGTGGGAAGAGCAATCAGCCCCAGCATTTT
TRBV19,few,TRBJ1-1,TRBD1,CASRRDRANTEAFF,TGTGCCAGTAGGAGGGACAGGGCGAACACTGAAGCTTTCTTT
TRBV7-9,many,TRBJ2-5,-,CASTPEGGETQYF,TGTGCCAGCACCCCCGAGGGGGGAGAGACCCAGTACTTC
TRBV5-1,few,TRBJ1-1,-,CASRLHDSEAFF,TGCGCCAGCAGATTGCACGATTCTGAAGCTTTCTTT
TRBV19,-,TRBJ2-5,-,CASSRGVTVQETQYF,TGTGCCAGTAGCCGCGGTGTGACGGTACAAGAGACCCAGTACTTC
TRBV4-1,few,TRBJ2-2,TRBD2,CASSQEEGGGAPGELFF,TGCGCCAGCAGCCAAGAAGAGGGCGGGGGGGCCCCCGGGGAGCTGTTTTTT
TRBV7-2,-,TRBJ2-3,TRBD2,CASSPGLAGAAQYF,TGTGCCAGCAGCCCAGGACTAGCGGGAGCGGCGCAGTATTTT
TRBV9,-,TRBJ2-5,-,CASSVAPGETQYF,TGTGCCAGCAGCGTAGCTCCAGGGGAGACCCAGTACTTC
TRBV20-1,few,TRBJ2-5,-,CSARTDETQYF,TGCAGTGCTAGGACGGACGAGACCCAGTACTTC
TRBV28,many,TRBJ1-4,TRBD1,CASSSGQGKLFF,TGTGCCAGCAGTTCCGGACAGGGAAAACTGTTTTTT
TRBV6-1,-,TRBJ2-3,-,CASSVAGRTDTQYF,TGTGCCAGCAGTGTAGCAGGTCGCACAGATACGCAGTATTTT
TRBV29-1,few,TRBJ2-2,TRBD2,CSVLTSDAGELFF,TGCAGCGTTCTGACTAGCGACGCCGGGGAGCTGTTTTTT
TRBV5-1,-,TRBJ1-2,-,CASSFATANYGYTF,TGCGCCAGCAGCTTTGCCACAGCTAACTATGGCTACACCTTC
TRBV3-1,-,TRBJ2-5,-,CASSQNEGETQYF,TGTGCCAGCAGCCAAAACGAGGGGGAGACCCAGTACTTC
TRBV29-1,-,TRBJ1-2,-,CSVGQFGGYGYTF,TGCAGCGTAGGACAGTTTGGAGGCTATGGCTACACCTTC
TRBV27,few,TRBJ1-1,-,CASSENVPYQLASMNTEAFF,TGTGCCAGCAGTGAGAATGTCCCTTACCAGTTAGCCTCAATGAACACTGAAGCTTTCTTT
TRBV3-1,many,TRBJ1-1,-,CASSPRDSEAFF,TGTGCCAGCAGCCCCCGAGACAGTGAAGCTTTCTTT
TRBV20-1,-,TRBJ2-7,TRBD2,CSAGPGLAVYGQYF,TGCAGTGCTGGACCGGGACTAGCAGTTTACGGGCAGTACTTC
TRBV6-1,many,TRBJ2-7,TRBD1,CASARDRVYSSYEQYF,TGTGCCAGCGCCCGGGACAGGGTATATTCTTCCTACGAGCAGTACTTC
TRBV7-6,many,TRBJ1-5,-,CASSSGFGNQPQHF,TGTGCCAGCAGCTCAGGGTTTGGCAATCAGCCCCAGCATTTT
TRBV12-3/TRBV12-4,-,TRBJ2-1,TRBD2,CASSFGLAEMGQFF,TGTGCCAGCAGTTTCGGACTAGCAGAAATGGGGCAGTTCTTC
TRBV10-1,many,TRBJ2-5,TRBD1,CASSCPGTGFLLETQYF,TGCGCCAGCAGTTGTCCCGGGACAGGGTTTCTCTTGGAGACCCAGTACTTC
TRBV19,many,TRBJ1-6,-,CASRTVKDSPLHF,TGTGCCAGTAGGACCGTTAAGGATTCACCCCTCCACTTT
TRBV7-2,many,TRBJ2-5,-,CASSLRTSQETQYF,TGTGCCAGCAGCTTACGGACAAGCCAAGAGACCCAGTACTTC
TRBV7-9,-,TRBJ1-1,-,CASSLPTQGATMNTEAFF,TGTGCCAGCAGCTTACCTACACAGGGAGCTACCATGAACACTGAAGCTTTCTTT
TRBV6-1,-,TRBJ2-7,TRBD2,CASRSSGTYEQYF,TGTGCCAGCAGATCTAGCGGCACCTACGAGCAGTACTTC
TRBV20-1,once,TRBJ1-2,-,CSAREGTFNYGYTF,TGCAGTGCTAGAGAGGGGACTTTTAACTATGGCTACACCTTC
TRBV28,many,TRBJ1-5,-,CASSLLGYSNQPQHF,TGTGCCAGCAGTTTATTAGGGTATAGCAATCAGCCCCAGCATTTT
TRBV28,-,TRBJ2-1,TRBD2,CASRRGRASYNEQFF,TGTGCCAGCCGCCGCGGGAGGGCATCCTACAATGAGCAGTTCTTC
TRBV28,many,TRBJ2-7,-,CASKEEGRDEQYF,TGTGCCAGCAAGGAGGAGGGGCGAGACGAGCAGTACTTC
TRBV11-2,-,TRBJ2-2,-,CASSLAGFTGELFF,TGTGCCAGCAGCTTAGCGGGGTTCACCGGGGAGCTGTTTTTT